This TCR beta chain emerged from a study of technical replicates of blood from several donors. The repertoire was sequenced with immunoSEQ multiplex PCR; TCRdb's copy has only in-frame clones and lacks some. In the table there are 70,000 to 95,000 clones, nearly 98% of which are singletons. The CDR3 contains 12 residues. J gave up 5 bases and V 3 bases, and 4 bases lay outside the gene matches. Germline V lookup: CDR1 GTSNPN, CDR2 SVGIG (reference sequence). This chain joins TRBV30 and TRBJ2-7, with 7 bases identical to TRBD2. The source is a human donor in good health. Material for sequencing was T cells isolated from PBMCs. The CDR3 region has the DNA TGTGCCTGGAGGGCGGGAGAAGACGAGCAGTACTTC. This codes for CAWRAGEDEQYF.